This T cell receptor beta chain was found in a study of blood T cell repertoires in COVID-19. Study-level background: COVID-19 samples, acute and convalescent, were from the United States, Italy and Spain. The cDNA or gDNA used as material had been derived from T cells, B-cell-depleted T cells, or PBMCs.

In the original analysis: Scientists estimated how many nucleated cells there were by amplifying reference gene primers. Only in-frame clones appear in the TCRdb table, and some are missing; sequencing was by immunoSEQ multiplex PCR. V and J calls and clone size follow that table, whereas D and trimming were derived from the DNA. The sample shows 150,000 to 200,000 clones, more than 75% of them seen only once. This clone has a handful of counts. The sequencing input was peripheral blood. This clonotype was obtained from a woman aged 70-85 years with acute or convalescent COVID-19.

The CDR3 bases are TGTGCCAGCAGTTACTCGGCAGTTAACAATCAGCCCCAGCATTTT. Its translation is CASSYSAVNNQPQHF. The chain joins TRBV6-2 or TRBV6-3 to TRBJ1-5; D gene ambiguous. Trimming took 0 bases from V and 3 from J, leaving 9 bases between them. Germline assignment: CDR1 MNHEY and CDR2 SVGEGT. The CDR3 has 15 amino acids.